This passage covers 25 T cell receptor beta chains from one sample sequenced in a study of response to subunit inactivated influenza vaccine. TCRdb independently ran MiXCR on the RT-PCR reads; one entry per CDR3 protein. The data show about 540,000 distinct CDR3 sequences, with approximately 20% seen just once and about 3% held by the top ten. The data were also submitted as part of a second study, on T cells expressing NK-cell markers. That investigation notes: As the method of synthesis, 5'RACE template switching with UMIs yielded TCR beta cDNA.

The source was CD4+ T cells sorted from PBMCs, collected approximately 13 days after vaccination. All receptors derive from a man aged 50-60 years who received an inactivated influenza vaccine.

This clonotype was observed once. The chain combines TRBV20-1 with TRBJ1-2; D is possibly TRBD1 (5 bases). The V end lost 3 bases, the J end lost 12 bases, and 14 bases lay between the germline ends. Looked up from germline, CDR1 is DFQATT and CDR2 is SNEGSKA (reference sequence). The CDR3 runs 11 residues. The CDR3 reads CSARVPRGDTF. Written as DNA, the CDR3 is TGCAGTGCTAGGGTCCCTCGGGGCGACACCTTC.

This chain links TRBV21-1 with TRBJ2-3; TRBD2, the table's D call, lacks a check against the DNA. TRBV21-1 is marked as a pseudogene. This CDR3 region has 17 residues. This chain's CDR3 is CASSKAETSGGTDTQYF. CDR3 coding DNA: TGTGCCAGCAGCAAGGCCGAGACTAGCGGAGGCACAGATACGCAGTATTTT.

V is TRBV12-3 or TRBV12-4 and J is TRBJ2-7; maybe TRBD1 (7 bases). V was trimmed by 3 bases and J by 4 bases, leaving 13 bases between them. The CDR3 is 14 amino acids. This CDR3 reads CASSFSGGRYEQYF. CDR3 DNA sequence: TGTGCCAGCAGTTTTTCAGGGGGGAGGTACGAGCAGTACTTC.

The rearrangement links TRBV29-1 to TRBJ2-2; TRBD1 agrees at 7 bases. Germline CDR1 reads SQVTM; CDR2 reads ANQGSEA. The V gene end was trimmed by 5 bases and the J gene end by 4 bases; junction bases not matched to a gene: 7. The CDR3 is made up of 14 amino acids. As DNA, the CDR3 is TGCAGCGTTAGTCCGACAGGGATCACCGGGGAGCTGTTTTTT. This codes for CSVSPTGITGELFF.

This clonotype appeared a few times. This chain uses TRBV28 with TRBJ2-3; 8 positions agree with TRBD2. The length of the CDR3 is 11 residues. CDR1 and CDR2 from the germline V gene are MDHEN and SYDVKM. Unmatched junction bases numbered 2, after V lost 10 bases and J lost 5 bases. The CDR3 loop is CATGGRDTQYF. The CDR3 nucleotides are TGTGCCACGGGGGGGCGAGATACGCAGTATTTT.

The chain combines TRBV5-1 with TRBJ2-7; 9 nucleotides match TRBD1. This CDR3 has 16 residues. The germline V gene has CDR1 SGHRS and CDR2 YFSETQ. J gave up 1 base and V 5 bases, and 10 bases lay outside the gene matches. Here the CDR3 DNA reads TGCGCCAGCAGGAACCTTGGGGGACAGGGTTCCTACGAGCAGTACTTC. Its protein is CASRNLGGQGSYEQYF.

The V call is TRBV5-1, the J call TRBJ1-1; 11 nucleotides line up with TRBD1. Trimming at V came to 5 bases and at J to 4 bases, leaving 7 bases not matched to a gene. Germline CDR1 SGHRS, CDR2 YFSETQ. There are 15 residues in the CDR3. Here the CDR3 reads CASRRTGGSGTEAFF. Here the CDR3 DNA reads TGCGCCAGCAGGCGGACAGGGGGCTCGGGCACTGAAGCTTTCTTT.

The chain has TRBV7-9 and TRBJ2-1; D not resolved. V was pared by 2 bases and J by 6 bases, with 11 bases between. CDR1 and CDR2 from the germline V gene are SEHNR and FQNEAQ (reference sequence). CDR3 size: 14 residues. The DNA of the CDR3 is TGTGCCAGCAGCTTATTTTGGCGTAGCAATGAGCAGTTCTTC. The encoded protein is CASSLFWRSNEQFF.

The CDR3 DNA reads as TGTGCCAGCGCCGGGACAGCCTCCTACGAGCAGTACTTC. It specifies CASAGTASYEQYF. The chain recombines TRBV27 with TRBJ2-7; 7 bases agree with TRBD1. The CDR3 contains 13 residues. V gave up 8 bases and J gave up 0 bases; unmatched junction bases: 4. Germline CDR1 reads MNHEY; CDR2 reads SMNVEV (reference sequence).

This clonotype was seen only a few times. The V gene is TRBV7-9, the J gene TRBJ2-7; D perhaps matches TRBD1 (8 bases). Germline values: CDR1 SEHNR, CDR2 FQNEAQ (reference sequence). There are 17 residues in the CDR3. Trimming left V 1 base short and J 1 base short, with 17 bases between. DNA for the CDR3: TGTGCCAGCAGCTTAGTTACAGGGGGGACTACTTCCTACGAGCAGTACTTC. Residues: CASSLVTGGTTSYEQYF. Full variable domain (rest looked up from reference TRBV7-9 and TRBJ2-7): DTGVSQNPRHKITKRGQNVTFRCDPISEHNRLYWYRQTLGQGPEFLTYFQNEAQLEKSRLLSDRFSAERPKGSFSTLEIQRTEQGDSAMYLCASSLVTGGTTSYEQYFGPGTRLTVT.

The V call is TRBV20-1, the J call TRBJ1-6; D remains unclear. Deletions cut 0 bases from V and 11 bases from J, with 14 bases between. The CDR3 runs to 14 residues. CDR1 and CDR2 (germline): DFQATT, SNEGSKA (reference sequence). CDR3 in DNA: TGCAGTGCTAGAGATATCGCCACGTCGGCACCCCTCCACTTT. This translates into CSARDIATSAPLHF.

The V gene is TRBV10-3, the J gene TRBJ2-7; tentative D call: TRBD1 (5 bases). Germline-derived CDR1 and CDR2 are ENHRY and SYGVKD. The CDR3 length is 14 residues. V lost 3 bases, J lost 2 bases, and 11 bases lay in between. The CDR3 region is CAISDPRETYEQYF. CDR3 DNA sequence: TGTGCCATCAGTGATCCCAGGGAAACCTACGAGCAGTACTTC.

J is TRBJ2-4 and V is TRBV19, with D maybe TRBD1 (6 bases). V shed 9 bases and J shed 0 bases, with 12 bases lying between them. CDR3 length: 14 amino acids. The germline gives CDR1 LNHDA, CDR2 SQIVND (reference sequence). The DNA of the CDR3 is TGTGCCAGCGGACAGAAGGTAGCCAAAAACATTCAGTACTTC. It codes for CASGQKVAKNIQYF.

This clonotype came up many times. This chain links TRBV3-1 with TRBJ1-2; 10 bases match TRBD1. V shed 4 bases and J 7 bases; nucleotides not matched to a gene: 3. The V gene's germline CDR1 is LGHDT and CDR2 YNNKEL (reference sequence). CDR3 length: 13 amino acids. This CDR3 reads CASSRQGAGGYTF. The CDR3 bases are TGTGCCAGCAGCCGACAGGGGGCAGGTGGCTACACCTTC.

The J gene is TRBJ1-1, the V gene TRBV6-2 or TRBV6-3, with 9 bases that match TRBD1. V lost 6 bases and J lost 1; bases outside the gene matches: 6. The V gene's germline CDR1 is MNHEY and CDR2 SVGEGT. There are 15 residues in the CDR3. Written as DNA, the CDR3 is TGTGCCAGCAGGACCCCGGGACAGGGGAACACTGAAGCTTTCTTT. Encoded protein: CASRTPGQGNTEAFF.

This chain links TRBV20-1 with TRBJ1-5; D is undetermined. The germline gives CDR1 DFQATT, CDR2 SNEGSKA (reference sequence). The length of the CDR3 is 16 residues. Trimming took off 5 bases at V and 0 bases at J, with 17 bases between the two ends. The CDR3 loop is CSARPPGAYSNQPQHF. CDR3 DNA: TGCAGTGCTCGTCCGCCGGGAGCTTATAGCAATCAGCCCCAGCATTTT.

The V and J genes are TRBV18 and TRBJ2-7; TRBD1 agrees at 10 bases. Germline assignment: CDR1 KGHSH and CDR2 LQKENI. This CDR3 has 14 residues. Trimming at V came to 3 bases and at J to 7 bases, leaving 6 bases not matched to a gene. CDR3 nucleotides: TGTGCCAGCTCACCGGGACAGGGGATTTCGGAGCAGTACTTC. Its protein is CASSPGQGISEQYF. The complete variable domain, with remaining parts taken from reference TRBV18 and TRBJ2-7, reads NAGVMQNPRHLVRRRGQEARLRCSPMKGHSHVYWYRQLPEEGLKFMVYLQKENIIDESGMPKERFSAEFPKEGPSILRIQQVVRGDSAAYFCASSPGQGISEQYFGPGTRLTVT.

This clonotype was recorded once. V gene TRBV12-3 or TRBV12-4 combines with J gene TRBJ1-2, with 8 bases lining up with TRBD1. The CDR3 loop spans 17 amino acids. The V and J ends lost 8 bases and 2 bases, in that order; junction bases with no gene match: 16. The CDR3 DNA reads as TGTGCCAGCCTAACCGTCCAGGGGGCTAGGTGGAACTATGGCTACACCTTC. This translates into CASLTVQGARWNYGYTF.

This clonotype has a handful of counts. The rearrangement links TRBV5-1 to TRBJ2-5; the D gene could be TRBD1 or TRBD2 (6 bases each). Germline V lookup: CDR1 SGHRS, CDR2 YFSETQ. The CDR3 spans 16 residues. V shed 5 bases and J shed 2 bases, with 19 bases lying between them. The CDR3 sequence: CASRTRGGQNQETQYF. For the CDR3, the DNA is TGCGCCAGCAGGACGCGGGGTGGACAGAATCAAGAGACCCAGTACTTC.

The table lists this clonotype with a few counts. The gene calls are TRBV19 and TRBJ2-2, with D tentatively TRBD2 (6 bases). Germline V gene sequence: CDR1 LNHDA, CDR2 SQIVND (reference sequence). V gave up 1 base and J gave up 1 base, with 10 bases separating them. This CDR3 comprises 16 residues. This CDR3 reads CASSIGWRVNTGELFF. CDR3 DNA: TGTGCCAGTAGTATAGGGTGGAGGGTGAACACCGGGGAGCTGTTTTTT.

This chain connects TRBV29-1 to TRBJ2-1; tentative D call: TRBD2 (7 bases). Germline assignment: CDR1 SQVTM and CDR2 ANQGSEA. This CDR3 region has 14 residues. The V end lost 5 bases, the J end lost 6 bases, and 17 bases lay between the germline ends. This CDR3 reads CSVIPRGRPNEQFF. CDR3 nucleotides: TGCAGCGTTATCCCGCGGGGGCGTCCCAATGAGCAGTTCTTC.

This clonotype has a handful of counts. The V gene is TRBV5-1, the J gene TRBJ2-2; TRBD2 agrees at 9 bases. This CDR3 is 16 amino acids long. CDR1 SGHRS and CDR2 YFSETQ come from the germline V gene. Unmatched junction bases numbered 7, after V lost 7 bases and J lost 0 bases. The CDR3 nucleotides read TGCGCCAGCTCCGGGACTAGCATATCGAACACCGGGGAGCTGTTTTTT. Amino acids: CASSGTSISNTGELFF.

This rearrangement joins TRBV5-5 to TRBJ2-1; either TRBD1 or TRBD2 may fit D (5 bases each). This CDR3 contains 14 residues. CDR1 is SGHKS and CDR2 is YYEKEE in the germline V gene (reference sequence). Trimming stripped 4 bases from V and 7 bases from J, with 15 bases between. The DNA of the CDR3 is TGTGCCAGCAGCCCAGCCGGGACGGGTAATGAGCAGTTCTTC. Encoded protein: CASSPAGTGNEQFF.

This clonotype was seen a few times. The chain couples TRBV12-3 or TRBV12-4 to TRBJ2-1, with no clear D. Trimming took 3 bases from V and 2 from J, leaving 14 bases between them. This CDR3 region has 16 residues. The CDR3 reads CASSLFGTAPYNEQFF. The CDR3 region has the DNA TGTGCCAGCAGTTTGTTCGGTACAGCACCCTACAATGAGCAGTTCTTC.

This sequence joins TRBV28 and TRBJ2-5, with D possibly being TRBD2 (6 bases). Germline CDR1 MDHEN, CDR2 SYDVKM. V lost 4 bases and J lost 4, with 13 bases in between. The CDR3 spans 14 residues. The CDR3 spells CASSSPGLRETQYF. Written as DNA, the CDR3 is TGTGCCAGCAGTTCACCGGGACTCCGAGAGACCCAGTACTTC.